Listed here is a single T cell receptor (beta chain). No antigen is known for it. These data are taken from a study of vaccination and CD4 T cells after COVID-19. The wider study: The cells in question were stimulated using overlapping spike peptides derived from SARS-CoV-2, HCoV-NL63, HCoV-OC43 and HCoV-229E. Every culture used as a control got a CEFX pool, an HIV-1 Nef pool, or no peptide. Study results and caveats: Reactive clonotype counts went from median around 20 after infection to about 37 after vaccination, nonsignificantly.

Sample treatment: roughly 10-day PBMC culture with coronavirus spike peptide pools or control peptides (ViraFEST assay). Half of the medium was exchanged for fresh IL-2 medium, first on day 3 and then on day 7. The Oncomine TCR Beta short-read assay generated sequence data from the DNA of cultured CD4+ T cells. MiXCR, applied by TCRdb to the PCR reads, yields one record per CDR3 protein. The sample records about 19,000 distinct CDR3 sequences, roughly 50% being singletons. This CDR3 comprises 13 residues. Germline assignment: CDR1 MNHEY and CDR2 SVGAGI. The V end lost 4 bases, the J end lost 2 bases, and 9 bases lay between the germline ends.

This receptor was obtained from a human donor who had recovered from COVID-19. V is TRBV6-5 and J is TRBJ2-7, with D perhaps matching TRBD2 (6 bases). The sample consisted of CD4+ T cells from blood, cultured in vitro. CDR3 bases: TGTGCCAGCAGTTCGACTAGTGCCTACGAGCAGTACTTC. It codes for CASSSTSAYEQYF.